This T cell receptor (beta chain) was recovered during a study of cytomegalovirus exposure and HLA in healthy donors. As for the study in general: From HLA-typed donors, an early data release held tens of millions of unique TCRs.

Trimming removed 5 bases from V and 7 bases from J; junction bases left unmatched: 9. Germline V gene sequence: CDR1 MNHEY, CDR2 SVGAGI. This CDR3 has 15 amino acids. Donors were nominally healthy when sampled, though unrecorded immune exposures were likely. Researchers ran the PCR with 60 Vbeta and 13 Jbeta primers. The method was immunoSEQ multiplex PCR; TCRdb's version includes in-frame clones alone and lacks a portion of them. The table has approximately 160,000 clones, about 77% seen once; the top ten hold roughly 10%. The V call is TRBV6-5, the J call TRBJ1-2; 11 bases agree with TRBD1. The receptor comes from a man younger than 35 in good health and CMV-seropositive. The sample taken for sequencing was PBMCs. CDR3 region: CASSPWTGGAPGYTF. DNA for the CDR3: TGTGCCAGCAGTCCCTGGACAGGGGGCGCCCCTGGCTACACCTTC.